This T cell receptor beta chain derives from a study of cytotoxic CD8 clonotypes in ibrutinib-treated CLL. General study points: Clonality increased with ibrutinib response but returned toward baseline at progression.

Concerning this clone: Its antigen remains unknown.

Sequencing was designed to attain a depth spanning 1 in 200,000 to 1 in 1 million T cells. The assay was immunoSEQ multiplex PCR, and TCRdb's table has in-frame clones only and misses some. The sample contains 130,000 to 150,000 clones, around 80% of which appear only once. CDR1 and CDR2 from the germline V gene are LGHNA and YNFKEQ. Between the trimmed V and J ends, which lost 5 bases and 4 bases, there was a span of 13 bases. The CDR3 totals 14 residues. The chain links TRBV4-2 to TRBJ2-3; D gene ambiguous. The sequence came from a human donor with chronic lymphocytic leukemia. The specimen was PBMCs, collected after 12 months of ibrutinib treatment. The CDR3 loop reads CASSALARPDTQYF. The CDR3 DNA reads TGTGCCAGCAGCGCATTGGCCAGGCCAGATACGCAGTATTTT.